A selection of T cell receptor beta chains follows, all from one sample in a study of Ad26.COV2.S vaccination and SARS-CoV-2 variants. The data were produced by immunoSEQ multiplex PCR, yet TCRdb's version contains in-frame clones alone and is incomplete. Of around 300,000 clones listed, around 89% were seen once; the top ten hold approximately 5%. This sample comprised peripheral blood, obtained in a trial of Ad26.COV2.S vaccine versus placebo. All receptors come from a person between 18 and 60 years old who received the Ad26.COV2.S COVID-19 vaccine or a placebo. Each CDR3 is given with its conserved first and last residue. A D gene is named only where the DNA matches it firmly. Expanded clones get a size class; other rows say once, few or many, or leave the size out.

j_gene | v_gene | d_gene | abundance | CDR3nt | CDR3aa
TRBJ1-5 | TRBV6-2/TRBV6-3 | . | . | TGTGCCAGCAGTTACGTGTTAGTTAGCAATCAGCCCCAGCATTTT | CASSYVLVSNQPQHF
TRBJ2-5 | TRBV10-2 | TRBD1 | . | TGCGCCAGCAGAGCTGGCCCCGGGACAGGCCAAGAGACCCAGTACTTC | CASRAGPGTGQETQYF
TRBJ2-1 | TRBV10-3 | . | few | TGTGCCATCAGTGAGTCGACAGGAAACTACAATGAGCAGTTCTTC | CAISESTGNYNEQFF
TRBJ1-2 | TRBV24-1 | . | . | TGTGCCACCAGTGAGAGCGACAGAGCGAGAGGCTACACCTTC | CATSESDRARGYTF
TRBJ2-5 | TRBV9 | TRBD2 | . | TGTGCCAGCAGCGTAAATTCGGGGGGGCAAGAGACCCAGTACTTC | CASSVNSGGQETQYF
TRBJ2-2 | TRBV7-9 | . | . | TGTGCCAGCAGCTACCAAGGGTCGCGCACCGGGGAGCTGTTTTTT | CASSYQGSRTGELFF
TRBJ2-5 | TRBV5-1 | . | . | TGCGCCAGCAGCTTGGGTATCGCAGGAGGTCAAGAGACCCAGTACTTC | CASSLGIAGGQETQYF
TRBJ2-7 | TRBV7-8 | . | . | TGTGCCAGCAGCTTAGCGCTACTCCGCGGGGTATACGAGCAGTACTTC | CASSLALLRGVYEQYF
TRBJ1-6 | TRBV5-6 | . | . | TGTGCCAGCAGCTTTAGGGCCAACTATAATTCACCCCTCCACTTT | CASSFRANYNSPLHF
TRBJ2-2 | TRBV5-1 | TRBD2 | . | TGCGCCAGTTCGGCGGGACTAGCTGGTGGCACCGGGGAGCTGTTTTTT | CASSAGLAGGTGELFF
TRBJ1-2 | TRBV6-2/TRBV6-3 | . | . | TGTGCCAGCAGTTACGTCGGCACCAACTATGGCTACACCTTC | CASSYVGTNYGYTF
TRBJ1-1 | TRBV3-1/TRBV3-2 | . | . | TGTGCCAGCAGCCGGTGGACAGAAACCACTGAAGCTTTCTTT | CASSRWTETTEAFF
TRBJ1-1 | TRBV18 | TRBD1 | . | TGTGCCAGCTCACCACTCGACGGGACAGGACGGACTGAAGCTTTCTTT | CASSPLDGTGRTEAFF
TRBJ2-5 | TRBV13 | TRBD2 | . | TGTGCCAGCAGCTCGTCAGCGGGAGGGGAAGAGACCCAGTACTTC | CASSSSAGGEETQYF
TRBJ1-2 | TRBV5-1 | TRBD1 | . | TGCGCCAGCAGCTTGTCAGCAGGGGGAATGGATGGCTACACCTTC | CASSLSAGGMDGYTF
TRBJ2-5 | TRBV7-9 | TRBD1 | . | TGTGCCAGCAGCTGGACAGGGGGCGGAGAGACCCAGTACTTC | CASSWTGGGETQYF
TRBJ2-5 | TRBV4-1 | TRBD2 | . | TGCGCCAGCAGCCGAGGTGCGGGAGGGGCTGAGACCCAGTACTTC | CASSRGAGGAETQYF
TRBJ1-3 | TRBV5-6 | TRBD1 | . | TGTGCCAGCAGCTTGAGTGGACAGGGGTGGGGAAACACCATATATTTT | CASSLSGQGWGNTIYF
TRBJ2-7 | TRBV5-1 | . | . | TGCGCCAGCAGCTTGGCCAGATTTAACGAGCAGTACTTC | CASSLARFNEQYF
TRBJ1-1 | TRBV5-8 | TRBD1 | . | TGTGCCAGCAGCTTTCTCTGGACAGGCAACACTGAAGCTTTCTTT | CASSFLWTGNTEAFF
TRBJ1-6 | TRBV2 | TRBD1 | . | TGTGCCAGCAGTGGAGGACAGGGTCGATCACCCCTCCACTTT | CASSGGQGRSPLHF
TRBJ2-2 | TRBV11-2 | . | few | TGTGCCAGCAGCCCCCTGGCGGGGCAGACCGGGGAGCTGTTTTTT | CASSPLAGQTGELFF
TRBJ2-3 | TRBV27 | TRBD1 | . | TGTGCCAGCAGGAGGGGACAGGGCCCAGATACGCAGTATTTT | CASRRGQGPDTQYF
TRBJ1-6 | TRBV19 | TRBD1 | . | TGTGCCAGTAGAGGGACAGCAAATAATTCACCCCTCCACTTT | CASRGTANNSPLHF
TRBJ1-1 | TRBV25-1 | . | . | TGTGCCAGCATTGGACAGACAAACACTGAAGCTTTCTTT | CASIGQTNTEAFF
TRBJ1-6 | TRBV28 | TRBD1 | once | TGTGCCAGCACCCCGGGACAGGCTAATTCACCCCTCCACTTT | CASTPGQANSPLHF
TRBJ1-4 | TRBV29-1 | TRBD1 | . | TGCAGCGTTAGAGGAGCTGGACAGGCTAATGAAAAACTGTTTTTT | CSVRGAGQANEKLFF
TRBJ1-1 | TRBV19 | TRBD1 | . | TGTGCCAGTAGTATTTCTACAGGGGGCACCATTGGGGCTTTCTTT | CASSISTGGTIGAFF
TRBJ1-2 | TRBV6-2/TRBV6-3 | . | . | TGTGCCAGCAGTAAACCAGGTCCCCCCTACTATGGCTACACCTTC | CASSKPGPPYYGYTF
TRBJ2-7 | TRBV13 | TRBD1 | . | TGTGCCAGCAGCTTAACAGGGGTTTCGTACGAGCAGTACTTC | CASSLTGVSYEQYF
TRBJ2-7 | TRBV28 | . | . | TGTGCCAGCACCTCTGGGGGGAGCCTAGGCGAGCAGTACTTC | CASTSGGSLGEQYF
TRBJ2-7 | TRBV19 | . | . | TGTGCCAGTAGTCCCCGGACGGGTAGCTCCTACGAGCAGTACTTC | CASSPRTGSSYEQYF
TRBJ2-3 | TRBV2 | . | once | TGTGCCAGCAGTGAAGCGGCAGGTCAGGGAGATACGCAGTATTTT | CASSEAAGQGDTQYF
TRBJ2-5 | TRBV13 | TRBD2 | . | TGTGCCAGCAGCTTCAAAAAGACTAGCGGGGGGCAAGAGACCCAGTACTTC | CASSFKKTSGGQETQYF
TRBJ2-3 | TRBV6-1 | . | . | TGTGCCAGCAGTGAAAGGCGGAGAGATACGCAGTATTTT | CASSERRRDTQYF
TRBJ1-2 | TRBV7-5 | . | few | TGTGCCAGAAGCTTACCCCCCATGGTTGGCAGGGAGCAGGTCTTTGGGAACTATGGCTACACCTTC | CARSLPPMVGREQVFGNYGYTF
TRBJ1-3 | TRBV28 | . | . | TGTGCCAGCAGTTTCCAGAAACAGGGTTTCTCTGGAAACACCATATATTTT | CASSFQKQGFSGNTIYF
TRBJ2-3 | TRBV9 | . | . | TGTGCCAGCAGCGAAATCAAAGTCGGCACAGATACGCAGTATTTT | CASSEIKVGTDTQYF
TRBJ2-2 | TRBV5-1 | . | . | TGCGCCAGCAGCTTGTTGGAGGGCGCGAACACCGGGGAGCTGTTTTTT | CASSLLEGANTGELFF
TRBJ1-1 | TRBV11-2 | . | . | TGTGCCAGCAGCTTAGTTGGGACTGAAGCTTTCTTT | CASSLVGTEAFF
TRBJ1-2 | TRBV6-6 | TRBD1 | . | TGTGCCAGCAGTTCGTCCACACAGGGGGACTATGGCTACACCTTC | CASSSSTQGDYGYTF
TRBJ1-1 | TRBV3-1/TRBV3-2 | TRBD1 | . | TGTGCCAGCAGCCTCGGACAGGGCGAAGCTTTCTTT | CASSLGQGEAFF
TRBJ2-7 | TRBV2 | . | . | TGTGCCAGCAGTGAGGGGACGGGTTCTTACGAGCAGTACTTC | CASSEGTGSYEQYF
TRBJ2-1 | TRBV7-9 | TRBD1 | . | TGTGCCAGCAGCCACACAGGGGCAAATGAGCAGTTCTTC | CASSHTGANEQFF
TRBJ2-2 | TRBV28 | . | . | TGTGCCAGCAGGTCAGCGAACACCGGGGAGCTGTTTTTT | CASRSANTGELFF
TRBJ2-2 | TRBV28 | TRBD2 | once | TGTGCCAGCAGTTTATTCGCTAGCGGGACGGTCGGGGAGCTGTTTTTT | CASSLFASGTVGELFF
TRBJ1-1 | TRBV7-9 | . | once | TGTGCCAGCAGCTTATTTCGAGAGGAGGAAGCTTTCTTT | CASSLFREEEAFF
TRBJ2-1 | TRBV14 | . | . | TGTGCCAGCAGCCAAGATTTGAGCCACAATGAGCAGTTCTTC | CASSQDLSHNEQFF
TRBJ2-5 | TRBV5-1 | TRBD1 | . | TGCGCCAGCAGCCCGGACAGGGCAGGCGAGACCCAGTACTTC | CASSPDRAGETQYF
TRBJ1-2 | TRBV20-1 | . | . | TGCAGTGCTAGTTTTCAGGCGGGTGGCTACACCTTC | CSASFQAGGYTF
TRBJ2-3 | TRBV7-9 | TRBD2 | . | TGTGCCAGCAGCTTAAAACTAGCGACCACAGATACGCAGTATTTT | CASSLKLATTDTQYF
TRBJ1-1 | TRBV7-9 | TRBD1 | . | TGTGCCAGCAGCTCCAGACAGGGACAAGCTTTCTTT | CASSSRQGQAFF